Sequencing of this T cell receptor beta chain was carried out in a study of a mutant IDH1 vaccine in newly diagnosed glioma. This CDR3 has 16 residues. Per germline, CDR1 SGHKS and CDR2 YYEKEE (reference sequence). Trimming cost V 4 bases and J 6 bases; bases outside gene matches: 11. TCRdb keeps only in-frame clones here, not all; method: immunoSEQ multiplex PCR. Among under 45,000 clones listed, 75% to 95% were seen once. The time point is: week 23, last vaccination. In every dose of vaccine, 300 ug of mutant IDH1 20-mer peptide was given alongside topical imiquimod. Every donor had a new WHO grade 3 or 4 astrocytoma that was IDH1-mutant, with loss of nuclear ATRX. This clone was detected only a few times. Antigen unknown.

The receptor was derived from a man aged 50-60 years with glioma. The gene calls are TRBV5-5 and TRBJ2-1, with 9 bases matching TRBD2. The sample in question was PBMCs, obtained from a glioma patient whose treatment included an IDH1 peptide vaccine. The CDR3: CASSPLSGSLSNEQFF. CDR3 nucleotides: TGTGCCAGCAGCCCCCTTAGCGGGAGTCTGTCCAATGAGCAGTTCTTC.